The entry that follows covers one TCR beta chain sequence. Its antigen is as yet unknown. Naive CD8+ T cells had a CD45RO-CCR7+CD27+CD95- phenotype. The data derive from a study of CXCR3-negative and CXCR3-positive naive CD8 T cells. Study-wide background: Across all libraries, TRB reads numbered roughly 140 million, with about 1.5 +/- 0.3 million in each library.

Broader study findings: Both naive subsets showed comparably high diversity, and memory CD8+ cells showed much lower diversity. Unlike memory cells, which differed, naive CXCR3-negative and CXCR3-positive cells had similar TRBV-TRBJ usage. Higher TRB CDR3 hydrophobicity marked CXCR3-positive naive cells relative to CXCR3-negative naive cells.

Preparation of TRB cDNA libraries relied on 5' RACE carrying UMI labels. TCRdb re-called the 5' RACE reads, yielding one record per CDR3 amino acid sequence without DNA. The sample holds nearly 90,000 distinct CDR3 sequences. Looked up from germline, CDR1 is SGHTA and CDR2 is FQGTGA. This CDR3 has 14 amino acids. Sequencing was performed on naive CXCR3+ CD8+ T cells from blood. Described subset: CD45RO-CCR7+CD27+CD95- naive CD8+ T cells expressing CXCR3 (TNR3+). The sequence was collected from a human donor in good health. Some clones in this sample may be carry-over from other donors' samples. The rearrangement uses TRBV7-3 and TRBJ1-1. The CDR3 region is CASSLIGEGPEAFF.